This T cell receptor beta chain is drawn from a study of T cell repertoires in cytomegalovirus infection. Study context: An indication of both CMV infection and matching HLA type came from public TCR beta signatures. Broader study findings: Using cumulative public TCR beta family frequency, the authors identified those who carried CMV together with the relevant HLA. Within the response measured ex vivo, HLA-C-restricted CMV-specific TCR beta clonotypes were dominant.

A single record per CDR3 protein comes from TCRdb applying MiXCR to the reads. This table holds 350,000 to 500,000 distinct CDR3 sequences, approximately 31% found once. About this clonotype: Its antigen is as yet unknown.

Germline V lookup: CDR1 SGHTA, CDR2 FQGNSA. CDR3 length equals 16 residues. The germline V and J ends were trimmed by 2 bases and 14 bases, with 26 bases remaining between them. The sequence was obtained from a human donor in good health (CMV status not recorded). Some clones in this sample may be carry-over from other donors' samples. The sequencing input was PBMCs. The J gene is TRBJ2-3, the V gene TRBV7-2; TRBD2 is a possible D gene (7 bases). In DNA form, the CDR3 reads TGTGCCAGCAGCTTACGGCGGGGGCCTAGCACAGATACGAGGTATTTT. As protein: CASSLRRGPSTDTRYF.